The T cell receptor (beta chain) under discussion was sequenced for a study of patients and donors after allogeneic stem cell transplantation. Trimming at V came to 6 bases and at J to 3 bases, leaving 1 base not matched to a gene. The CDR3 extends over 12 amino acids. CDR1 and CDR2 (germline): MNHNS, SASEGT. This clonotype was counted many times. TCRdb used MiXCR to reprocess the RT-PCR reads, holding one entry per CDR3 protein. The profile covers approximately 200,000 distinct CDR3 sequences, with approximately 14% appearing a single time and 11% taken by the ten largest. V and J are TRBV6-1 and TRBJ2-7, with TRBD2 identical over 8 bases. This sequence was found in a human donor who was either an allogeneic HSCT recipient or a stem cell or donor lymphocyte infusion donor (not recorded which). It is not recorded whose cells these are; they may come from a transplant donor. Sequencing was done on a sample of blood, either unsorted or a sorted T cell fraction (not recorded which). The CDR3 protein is CASRAGVYEQYF. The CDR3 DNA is TGTGCCAGCAGAGCGGGAGTCTACGAGCAGTACTTC.